The T cell receptor beta chain under discussion was sequenced for a study of response to subunit inactivated influenza vaccine. Findings of the study overall: Authors suggested that a seasonal influenza vaccination recruits few new T cells each time.

TCRdb independently ran MiXCR on the RT-PCR reads; one entry per CDR3 protein. This sample has a few hundred thousand distinct CDR3 sequences, with approximately 7.3% found just once. Trimming took 7 bases from V and 5 from J; bases not matched to a gene: 7. The CDR3 is 13 residues long. Germline loops: CDR1 DFQATT, CDR2 SNEGSKA (reference sequence). As to this clonotype: Antigen: not known.

The sequence derives from a man aged 50 to 75 who received an inactivated influenza vaccine. The chain recombines TRBV20-1 with TRBJ2-5; 10 nucleotides match TRBD2. This specimen was PBMCs from blood, taken 23 months after vaccination. In DNA form, the CDR3 reads TGCAGTGTCAAGCGGGAGGGCCGTGAGACCCAGTACTTC. It is translated as CSVKREGRETQYF.